The next 27 T cell receptor beta chains were all read from a single sample in a study of T cell responses to AZD1222 COVID-19 vaccine. Profiling relied on immunoSEQ multiplex PCR, and the TCRdb table lists in-frame clones only, not all of them. The sample lists about 140,000 clones; about 92% were seen once. Sequenced here: peripheral blood, sampled on day 0 of AZD1222 vaccination. These receptors were taken from an adult in good health.

The J gene is TRBJ2-7, the V gene TRBV3-1 (or the pseudogene TRBV3-2); TRBD2 agrees at 9 bases. Germline V lookup: CDR1 LGHDT, CDR2 YNNKEL (reference sequence). Trimming took 4 bases from V and 0 from J; bases not matched to a gene: 13. The CDR3 loop spans 18 amino acids. The CDR3 DNA follows: TGTGCCAGCAGCCCCCGGCGGGAGGGGGTGACGGGCTCCTACGAGCAGTACTTC. Translated, it gives CASSPRREGVTGSYEQYF.

This chain links TRBV6-5 with TRBJ1-1; D is unresolved. In germline, CDR1 is MNHEY, CDR2 SVGAGI. Deletions cut 5 bases from V and 11 bases from J, with 18 bases between. The CDR3 runs to 13 residues. The CDR3 loop is CASSPRAGAGAFF. The CDR3 DNA is TGTGCCAGCAGTCCTCGAGCCGGAGCTGGGGCTTTCTTT.

The V and J genes are TRBV19 and TRBJ2-5, with no clear D. The length of the CDR3 is 16 residues. Germline lookup yields CDR1 LNHDA and CDR2 SQIVND (reference sequence). The V end was cut by 1 base, the J end by 2 bases, with 14 bases between. The CDR3 loop reads CASSIVGSLGQETQYF. CDR3 coding DNA: TGTGCCAGTAGTATAGTTGGAAGCCTGGGGCAAGAGACCCAGTACTTC.

The chain recombines TRBV5-8 with TRBJ1-5; the match to TRBD1 covers 7 bases. The CDR3 has 16 amino acids. CDR1 is SGHTS and CDR2 is YDEGEE in the germline V gene. The ends lost 4 bases at V and 9 bases at J; junction bases unmatched: 16. CDR3 residues: CASSVATGALRWPQHF. CDR3 in DNA: TGTGCCAGCAGCGTCGCCACAGGGGCCCTAAGGTGGCCCCAGCATTTT.

This clone was counted once. This rearrangement joins TRBV6-5 to TRBJ1-6, with TRBD1 as a possible D gene (5 bases). Germline loops: CDR1 MNHEY, CDR2 SVGAGI. The CDR3 contains 16 residues. Trimming pared 4 bases from V and 6 bases from J, leaving 16 bases between. The CDR3 here is CASSSSGGMGNSPLHF. The CDR3 coding sequence is TGTGCCAGCAGTTCATCGGGGGGGATGGGTAATTCACCCCTCCACTTT.

This chain joins TRBV28 and TRBJ1-2; 8 bases line up with TRBD1. Germline CDR1 reads MDHEN; CDR2 reads SYDVKM. The CDR3 totals 13 residues. With 3 bases clipped from V and 10 bases from J, the junction kept 7 bases outside the gene matches. This CDR3 is CASSFRGRGSYTF. DNA for the CDR3: TGTGCCAGCAGTTTCAGGGGGCGGGGCTCCTACACCTTC.

J is TRBJ2-7 and V is TRBV2, with D unclear. The CDR3 spans 13 residues. The V gene's germline CDR1 is SNHLY and CDR2 FYNNEI. Between the trimmed V and J ends, which lost 5 bases and 7 bases, there was a span of 15 bases. The CDR3 region has the DNA TGTGCCAGCAGTTCGACGGGCAGATGGGAGCAGTACTTC. The encoded protein is CASSSTGRWEQYF.

This sequence joins TRBV25-1 and TRBJ2-7; the D is unclear. The CDR3 runs to 11 residues. With 6 bases removed from V and 5 bases from J, the gap between germline ends came to 8 bases. Germline V CDR1 and CDR2: MGHDK, SYGVNS. The CDR3 spells CASSPHDEQYF. In DNA form, the CDR3 reads TGTGCCAGCAGCCCTCACGACGAGCAGTACTTC.

This clone was picked up one time. The chain carries TRBV4-1 and TRBJ2-2; no firm D call. Between the trimmed V and J ends, which lost 3 bases and 8 bases, there was a span of 10 bases. The germline V gene has CDR1 MGHRA and CDR2 YSYEKL. There are 13 residues in the CDR3. This CDR3 reads CASSQEGGGELFF. CDR3 nucleotide sequence: TGCGCCAGCAGCCAGGAAGGCGGTGGGGAGCTGTTTTTT.

The chain is built from TRBV30 and TRBJ1-2; D gene ambiguous. The CDR3 loop spans 13 amino acids. V lost 7 bases to trimming and J lost 4 bases, with 16 bases between them. Germline CDR1 and CDR2: GTSNPN and SVGIG (reference sequence). The CDR3 coding sequence is TGTGCCTCCTCGCGGGGTATAGGCTATGGCTACACCTTC. It is translated as CASSRGIGYGYTF.

The chain recombines TRBV6-2 or TRBV6-3 with TRBJ1-1; 9 positions match TRBD1. The CDR3 is 17 residues long. The V segment lost 4 bases and the J segment 0 bases; nucleotides outside the gene matches: 9. Germline V gene lookup returns CDR1 MNHEY and CDR2 SVGEGT. CDR3 sequence: CASSLDGTGNMNTEAFF. CDR3 nucleotides: TGTGCCAGCAGTTTGGATGGGACAGGGAACATGAACACTGAAGCTTTCTTT.

The chain is built from TRBV4-3 and TRBJ2-2, with TRBD2 as a possible D gene (6 bases). The CDR3 loop spans 15 amino acids. Trimming left V 1 base short and J 1 base short, with 7 bases between. Per the germline V gene, CDR1 is LGHNA and CDR2 is YSLEER. The CDR3 region has the DNA TGCGCCAGCAGCCAAGCGCGGGGGAACACCGGGGAGCTGTTTTTT. Translation: CASSQARGNTGELFF.

The chain joins TRBV12-3 or TRBV12-4 to TRBJ1-2, with 7 bases lining up with TRBD1. CDR3 length: 13 amino acids. With 6 bases clipped from V and 6 bases from J, the junction kept 7 bases outside the gene matches. The CDR3 protein is CASRRDRVDGYTF. The CDR3 DNA reads as TGTGCCAGCAGAAGAGACAGGGTGGATGGCTACACCTTC.

This sequence joins TRBV6-5 and TRBJ2-3; 9 bases map to TRBD1. The CDR3 sequence is 15 residues long. The ends lost 8 bases at V and 2 bases at J; junction bases unmatched: 8. Germline V CDR1 and CDR2: MNHEY, SVGAGI. CDR3 loop: CASGPGTGITDTQYF. As DNA, the CDR3 is TGTGCCAGCGGCCCCGGGACAGGGATCACAGATACGCAGTATTTT.

The V call is TRBV28, the J call TRBJ1-3; no clear D gene. CDR1 is MDHEN, CDR2 SYDVKM, per germline. Trimming removed 2 bases from V and 0 bases from J, with 8 bases in between. The CDR3 is 15 residues long. This CDR3 is CASSLEWDSGNTIYF. CDR3 sequence (DNA): TGTGCCAGCAGTTTAGAATGGGACTCTGGAAACACCATATATTTT. The full variable domain, in which reference TRBV28 and TRBJ1-3 provide the parts outside the CDR3, is DVKVTQSSRYLVKRTGEKVFLECVQDMDHENMFWYRQDPGLGLRLIYFSYDVKMKEKGDIPEGYSVSREKKERFSLILESASTNQTSMYLCASSLEWDSGNTIYFGEGSWLTVV.

This clone was recorded once. The V and J genes are TRBV30 and TRBJ1-2; D might be TRBD1 (5 bases). The CDR3 runs 13 residues. Trimming removed 3 bases at V and 3 bases at J, with 11 bases between. The germline V gene has CDR1 GTSNPN and CDR2 SVGIG (reference sequence). This CDR3 is CAWSETVDYGYTF. CDR3 bases: TGTGCCTGGAGCGAGACAGTAGACTATGGCTACACCTTC.

CDR3 residues: CAWSVPPLGETQYF. CDR3 in DNA: TGTGCCTGGAGTGTACCTCCCCTCGGAGAGACCCAGTACTTC. This rearrangement joins TRBV30 to TRBJ2-5; D call uncertain. Trimming removed 0 bases at V and 4 bases at J, with 12 bases between. CDR1 and CDR2 from the germline V gene are GTSNPN and SVGIG (reference sequence). The length of the CDR3 is 14 residues.

The CDR3 is CASSPIRGNLRGNTIYF. The CDR3 DNA reads as TGTGCCAGTAGCCCCATACGGGGCAACTTGCGTGGAAACACCATATATTTT. This chain uses TRBV19 with TRBJ1-3; D is perhaps TRBD1 (5 bases). CDR1 and CDR2 (germline): LNHDA, SQIVND (reference sequence). V gave up 6 bases and J gave up 3 bases, with 21 bases separating them. CDR3 length: 17 amino acids.

V and J are TRBV3-1 (or the pseudogene TRBV3-2) and TRBJ1-3; the match to TRBD1 covers 10 bases. CDR1 is LGHDT, CDR2 YNNKEL, per germline (reference sequence). This CDR3 has 14 amino acids. V lost 3 bases and J lost 5; bases outside the gene matches: 1. This CDR3 reads CASSQDRGRNTIYF. Written as DNA, the CDR3 is TGTGCCAGCAGCCAGGACAGGGGGAGAAACACCATATATTTT.

The V and J genes are TRBV11-3 and TRBJ1-5; D is ambiguous. With 3 bases removed from V and 4 bases from J, the gap between germline ends came to 7 bases. This CDR3 has 13 amino acids. The germline CDR1 and CDR2 sequences are SGHNT and YENEEA. The CDR3 DNA sequence: TGTGCCAGCAGCTTGGTCCGAAATCAGCCCCAGCATTTT. Its translation: CASSLVRNQPQHF. Based on the CDR3 plus reference TRBV11-3 and TRBJ1-5, the full variable domain is EAGVVQSPRYKIIEKKQPVAFWCNPISGHNTLYWYLQNLGQGPELLIRYENEEAVDDSQLPKDRFSAERLKGVDSTLKIQPAELGDSAVYLCASSLVRNQPQHFGDGTRLSIL.

The V call is TRBV9, the J call TRBJ2-7, with 10 positions matching TRBD2. CDR1 SGDLS and CDR2 YYNGEE come from the germline V gene. V shed 0 bases and J 2 bases; nucleotides not matched to a gene: 5. CDR3 size: 16 residues. The DNA of the CDR3 is TGTGCCAGCAGCGTAGGGTCTAGCGGGAGCCCCTACGAGCAGTACTTC. It codes for CASSVGSSGSPYEQYF.

The chain uses TRBV25-1 and TRBJ2-6; TRBD2 agrees at 8 bases. The CDR3 totals 17 residues. The germline CDR1 and CDR2 sequences are MGHDK and SYGVNS. The ends lost 3 bases at V and 0 bases at J; junction bases unmatched: 4. This chain's CDR3 is CASSDYSGISGANVLTF. The CDR3 DNA follows: TGTGCCAGCAGTGATTATAGCGGGATCTCTGGGGCCAACGTCCTGACTTTC.

The CDR3 nucleotides are TGTGCCAGCAGTCTCATGCGGGAGAACACTGAAGCTTTCTTT. It codes for CASSLMRENTEAFF. The rearrangement joins TRBV3-1 (or the pseudogene TRBV3-2) to TRBJ1-1; unclear D gene. Deletions cut 6 bases from V and 1 base from J, with 12 bases between. Germline V gene lookup returns CDR1 LGHDT and CDR2 YNNKEL (reference sequence). The CDR3 sequence is 14 residues long.

The chain links TRBV5-6 to TRBJ2-7, with 8 bases lining up with TRBD1. Germline-derived CDR1 and CDR2 are SGHDT and YYEEEE. There are 14 residues in the CDR3. V was clipped by 4 bases and J by 6 bases; unmatched bases: 9. CDR3 sequence: CASSLLRGLSEQYF. The CDR3, as DNA: TGTGCCAGCAGCCTACTCAGGGGGCTGAGCGAGCAGTACTTC.

The table lists this clone with a few counts. The sample holds other DNA sequences that translate to the same CDR3. The chain recombines TRBV19 with TRBJ1-4; D unresolved. The CDR3 totals 14 residues. The germline CDR1 and CDR2 sequences are LNHDA and SQIVND (reference sequence). With 2 bases removed from V and 0 bases from J, the gap between germline ends came to 4 bases. CDR3 DNA: TGTGCCAGTAGTATAACGGCAACTAATGAAAAACTGTTTTTT. Residues: CASSITATNEKLFF. Combining the CDR3 with reference TRBV19 and TRBJ1-4 gives the whole variable domain DGGITQSPKYLFRKEGQNVTLSCEQNLNHDAMYWYRQDPGQGLRLIYYSQIVNDFQKGDIAEGYSVSREKKESFPLTVTSAQKNPTAFYLCASSITATNEKLFFGSGTQLSVL.

The chain joins TRBV19 to TRBJ2-5; possible D gene TRBD1, 6 bases. The CDR3 length is 14 residues. The germline V gene encodes CDR1 LNHDA and CDR2 SQIVND (reference sequence). Trimming removed 3 bases from V and 2 bases from J, with 10 bases in between. In nucleotides, the CDR3 is TGTGCCAGTAGTATTACAGGGACGCAAGAGACCCAGTACTTC. It codes for CASSITGTQETQYF. The variable domain in full, completed from reference TRBV19 and TRBJ2-5, reads DGGITQSPKYLFRKEGQNVTLSCEQNLNHDAMYWYRQDPGQGLRLIYYSQIVNDFQKGDIAEGYSVSREKKESFPLTVTSAQKNPTAFYLCASSITGTQETQYFGPGTRLLVL.

V and J are TRBV10-2 and TRBJ1-6; weak D call: TRBD1 (5 bases). Per germline, CDR1 WSHSY and CDR2 SAAADI. The CDR3 is made up of 14 amino acids. Trimming left V 6 bases short and J 6 bases short, with 12 bases between. Here the CDR3 DNA reads TGCGCCAGCAGCCAGGGACTCGGTAATTCACCCCTCCACTTT. This translates into CASSQGLGNSPLHF.